This T cell receptor (beta chain) stems from a study of neoadjuvant nivolumab and ipilimumab in lung cancer (dated by TCRdb to the early 2020s). Regarding the complete study: Intravenous nivolumab was dosed at 3 mg/kg on days 1, 15 and 29, and in the combination arm ipilimumab 1 mg/kg was added on day 1 only. For each study arm, the primary endpoint of the trial was the rate of major pathologic response (MPR) in the intention-to-treat population. In the trial, more than 40 patients with operable NSCLC were treated, of whom about 23 were randomized to nivolumab monotherapy and around 20 to nivolumab plus ipilimumab. TCR repertoires were compared between pretherapy (baseline) peripheral blood and tumors resected at surgery after neoadjuvant immune checkpoint blockade. Seven patients had matched pretherapy and resected tumor pairs analyzed, with four treated with nivolumab and three with nivolumab plus ipilimumab.

Libraries came from the immunoSEQ multiplex PCR assay. The study's own analysis went as follows. Repertoires were summarized by richness and clonality, and significantly expanded and contracted clones were identified between pre- and post-therapy samples. TCRdb limited this immuneACCESS table to in-frame rearrangements with V and J called. A share of clones is missing; checked studies link under half to unresolved V genes, and the rest is unexplained. The DNA was the basis for D and trimming; V, J and clone size are from that table. In all, the sample holds roughly 1,100 clones, and around 80% of those were seen once. About 6.3% of the sample is held by the ten biggest clonotypes. Details on this clone: Its recognized antigen is unknown. Base quality data are lacking; no much larger clone is found one base away.

The CDR1 and CDR2 encoded by the germline V gene are MRHNA and SNTAGT. Cut back by 5 bases and 3 bases, the V and J ends lie 13 bases apart. Measured from the cysteine to the phenylalanine, the CDR3 is 14 residues long. The DNA shown is the 42-base CDR3, in frame from base 1. The time point label of this sample denotes: at surgical resection after neoadjuvant nivolumab +/- ipilimumab. Samples were obtained from the phase 2 randomized NEOSTAR trial, in which neoadjuvant nivolumab or nivolumab plus ipilimumab followed by surgery was tested in operable NSCLC. At resection, tumor-adjacent uninvolved lung was collected and used as a matched non-tumor comparison for resected tumor TCR repertoires. Results the study describes overall, beyond this receptor: There was no significant correlation between TCR clonality and pathologic tumor regression, and just a single major-pathologic-response sample was available for the clonality-regression analysis. Compared with tumor-adjacent uninvolved lung, resected tumors had greater TCR richness and clonality, and increases showed up in more of the dual-therapy-treated tumors. Pretherapy blood TCR richness correlated positively with richness in tumors resected after neoadjuvant therapy (Spearman R ≈ 0.79). TCR sequencing was performed in a small number of samples. From pretherapy to surgery, increases in tumor T-cell richness and clonality were observed in three of three dual-therapy tumors but in only two of four nivolumab-treated tumors.

Sequenced material: adjacent normal lung tissue, taken after neoadjuvant nivolumab, alone or with ipilimumab, at or shortly before surgery. The sequence came from an adult with non-small cell lung cancer. The chain joins TRBV6-4 to TRBJ1-2; the D segment cannot be called with confidence. The CDR3 sequence is CASSPGVLDYGYTF. The nucleotide sequence reads as follows: TGTGCCAGCAGTCCCGGCGTATTGGACTATGGCTACACCTTC.